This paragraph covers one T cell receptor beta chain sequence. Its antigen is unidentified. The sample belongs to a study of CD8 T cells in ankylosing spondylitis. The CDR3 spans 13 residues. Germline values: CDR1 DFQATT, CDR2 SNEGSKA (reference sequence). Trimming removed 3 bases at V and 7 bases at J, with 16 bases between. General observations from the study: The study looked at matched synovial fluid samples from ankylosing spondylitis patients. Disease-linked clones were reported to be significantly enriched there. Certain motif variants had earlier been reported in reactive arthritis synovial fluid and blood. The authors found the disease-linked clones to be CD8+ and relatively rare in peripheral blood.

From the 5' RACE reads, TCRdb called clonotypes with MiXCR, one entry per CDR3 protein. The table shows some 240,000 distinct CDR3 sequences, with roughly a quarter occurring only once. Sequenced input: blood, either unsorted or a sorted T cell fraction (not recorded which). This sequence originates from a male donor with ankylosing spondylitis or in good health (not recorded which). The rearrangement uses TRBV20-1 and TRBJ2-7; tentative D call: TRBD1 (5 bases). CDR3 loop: CSARGRGWREQYF. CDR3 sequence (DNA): TGCAGTGCTAGGGGTAGGGGATGGAGAGAGCAGTACTTC.